This T cell receptor (beta chain) came from a study of cytomegalovirus exposure and HLA in healthy donors. With 60 Vbeta and 13 Jbeta primers, the PCR was carried out. Clones were read by immunoSEQ multiplex PCR, and TCRdb kept only the in-frame ones, dropping some. The sample lists 160,000 or so clones, around 86% occurring once. The CDR3 is made up of 15 amino acids. CDR1 and CDR2 from the germline V gene are MNHNS and SASEGT. With respect to this clone: Its cognate antigen is unknown. At one boundary the junction diverges from the germline segment, which might be a read error.

Study results and caveats: The authors later found most CMV-associated TCR beta chains appeared HLA-restricted. Whilst most TCR sequences proved rare, a subset of public TCRs occurred across many donors. Earlier analysis looked at TCR beta V segments, and most were productive about 90% or about 30% of the time. CMV serostatus alone was available as immune exposure information.

The sequence derives from a man between 45 and 60 years old in good health and CMV-seropositive. Sequencing used PBMCs. The J gene is TRBJ1-1, the V gene TRBV6-1; D ambiguous. CDR3 region: CASSEGTVGNTEAFF. The CDR3 DNA reads TGTGCCAGCAGCGAAGGAACAGTAGGGAACACTGAAGCTTTCTTT.